This TCR beta chain is from a study of T cells in Graves' hyperthyroidism and ophthalmopathy. Study-level background: Blood was drawn when the patient was first diagnosed and still untreated.

The CDR3 is made up of 15 amino acids. J was trimmed by 6 bases and V by 8 bases; bases with no gene match: 14. CDR1 LNHNV and CDR2 YYDKDF come from the germline V gene (reference sequence). Researchers amplified the TCR beta CDR3 regions from RNA transcripts. TCR CDR3 regions were first amplified by RT-PCR with HTBI primers. Using its own MiXCR run on the multiplex PCR reads, TCRdb lists one record per CDR3 protein. The table includes 300,000 to 450,000 distinct CDR3 sequences, roughly 18% detected once. Sample: blood. V is TRBV15 and J is TRBJ2-7, with TRBD2 identical over 9 bases. The receptor was derived from a man aged 18 to 35 with Graves' ophthalmopathy. CDR3 amino acids: CATFSGAGGPSEQYF. Here the CDR3 DNA reads TGTGCCACCTTTTCCGGAGCGGGGGGCCCCAGCGAGCAGTACTTC.